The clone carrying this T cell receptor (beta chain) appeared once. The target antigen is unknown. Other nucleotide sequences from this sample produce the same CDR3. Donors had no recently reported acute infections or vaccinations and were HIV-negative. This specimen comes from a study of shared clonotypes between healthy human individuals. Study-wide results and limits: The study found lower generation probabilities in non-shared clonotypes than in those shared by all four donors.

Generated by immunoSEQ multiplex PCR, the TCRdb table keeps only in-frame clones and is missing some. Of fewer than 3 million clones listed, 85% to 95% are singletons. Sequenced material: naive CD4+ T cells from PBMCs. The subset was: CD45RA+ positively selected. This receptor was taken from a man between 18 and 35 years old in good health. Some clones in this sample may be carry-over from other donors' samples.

CDR3 DNA sequence: TGTGCCAGCAGTTTTGCAGGAAGAGGAGGAAACACCATATATTTT. Protein product: CASSFAGRGGNTIYF. The rearrangement uses TRBV28 and TRBJ1-3, with D uncertain. From germline, CDR1 is MDHEN and CDR2 SYDVKM. The CDR3 loop spans 15 amino acids. The ends were cut back, 3 bases at V and 4 bases at J, with 13 bases in the middle.